This passage covers 5 T cell receptor beta chains from one sample sequenced in a study of a mutant IDH1 vaccine in newly diagnosed glioma. Noted time point: week 11, during vaccination. One vaccine dose held 300 ug of mutant IDH1 20-mer peptide and came with topical imiquimod. Sequencing was performed with immunoSEQ multiplex PCR; in TCRdb, only in-frame clones are kept and a portion is missing. The sample lists tens of thousands of clones; about 80% were seen once. No antigen is known for these receptors. Here the sequenced sample was PBMCs, taken from a glioma patient whose treatment included an IDH1 peptide vaccine. The receptor source for this set is a man over 45 with glioma.

V and J are TRBV6-1 and TRBJ2-3, with a weak D call TRBD2 (5 bases). V shed 3 bases and J shed 6 bases, with 13 bases lying between them. Germline CDR1 is MNHNS and CDR2 is SASEGT. The CDR3 runs 14 residues. The DNA of the CDR3 is TGTGCCAGCAGTGAGCGGGTGGGCAGGGATACGCAGTATTTT. Translation: CASSERVGRDTQYF.

This chain uses TRBV13 with TRBJ1-1; 7 nucleotides agree with TRBD1. The CDR3 runs to 16 residues. V shed 5 bases, J shed 1 base, and the junction held 10 bases outside the gene matches. Germline V CDR1 and CDR2: PRHDT, FYEKMQ (reference sequence). The CDR3 loop reads CASSRNSGTANTEAFF. The CDR3 region has the DNA TGTGCCAGCAGCCGAAACAGTGGGACAGCGAACACTGAAGCTTTCTTT.

The rearrangement joins TRBV10-3 to TRBJ2-2; D not certain. Trimming took 2 bases from V and 6 from J, leaving 4 bases between them. The CDR3 extends over 12 amino acids. CDR1 is ENHRY, CDR2 SYGVKD, per germline. CDR3 residues: CAISEVPGELFF. The CDR3 nucleotides are TGTGCCATCAGTGAGGTCCCCGGGGAGCTGTTTTTT.

The chain recombines TRBV7-2 with TRBJ2-3; D gene unclear. This CDR3 has 13 residues. The germline CDR1 and CDR2 sequences are SGHTA and FQGNSA. Trimming stripped 2 bases from V and 0 bases from J, with 3 bases between. As DNA, the CDR3 is TGTGCCAGCAGCTTATATAGCACAGATACGCAGTATTTT. This gives the protein CASSLYSTDTQYF.

The chain is built from TRBV7-6 and TRBJ1-2; no clear D gene. Germline loops: CDR1 SGHVS, CDR2 FNYEAQ. Trimming left V 5 bases short and J 8 bases short, with 21 bases between. The CDR3 loop spans 15 amino acids. The CDR3 region is CASSTYKDLPVGYTF. The CDR3 DNA follows: TGTGCCAGCAGCACGTATAAGGATCTTCCTGTAGGCTACACCTTC.